This T cell receptor beta chain was identified during a study of blood T cell repertoires in COVID-19. With 4 bases removed from V and 4 bases from J, the gap between germline ends came to 5 bases. This CDR3 has 12 residues. The method was immunoSEQ multiplex PCR; TCRdb's version includes in-frame clones alone and lacks a portion of them. The data show some 100,000 clones, 80% to 90% seen once. The sample comprised peripheral blood. This rearrangement joins TRBV12-3 or TRBV12-4 to TRBJ1-3; D unclear. This sequence originates from a human donor in a cohort sampled during active COVID-19. The CDR3 protein is CASSSGGNTIYF. CDR3 DNA: TGTGCCAGCAGTTCGGGGGGAAACACCATATATTTT.